The 32 T cell receptor beta chains given below trace back to one sample, sequenced in a study of cytomegalovirus exposure and HLA in healthy donors. The PCR contained 60 Vbeta and 13 Jbeta primers. Sequencing was performed with immunoSEQ multiplex PCR; in TCRdb, only in-frame clones are kept and a portion is missing. There are around 100,000 clones in the sample; roughly 80% occur only once, and about 4.1% lies in the top ten. The source material was PBMCs. The receptors come from a man aged 50 to 60 in good health and CMV-seropositive.

The rearrangement joins TRBV7-9 to TRBJ1-4; a weak D match, TRBD1 (6 bases). CDR3 length: 17 amino acids. Between the trimmed V and J ends, which lost 3 bases and 0 bases, there was a span of 14 bases. Germline V gives CDR1 SEHNR, CDR2 FQNEAQ (reference sequence). This CDR3 reads CASSFGQRVATNEKLFF. In DNA, the CDR3 is TGTGCCAGCAGCTTCGGACAGCGAGTTGCAACTAATGAAAAACTGTTTTTT.

The chain recombines TRBV19 with TRBJ2-7; 12 nucleotides match TRBD2. The CDR3 consists of 15 residues. CDR1 is LNHDA, CDR2 SQIVND, per germline (reference sequence). The J segment lost 7 bases and the V segment lost 5 bases, leaving 9 bases of the junction unmatched. The CDR3 DNA reads as TGTGCCAGTAGTTCTCGACTAGCGGGAGTCTGGGAGCAGTACTTC. Translation: CASSSRLAGVWEQYF.

Worth noting for this clone: Compared with germline, one end of the junction differs, possibly owing to a read error. Different DNA sequences within this sample yield the same CDR3. The chain uses TRBV7-2 and TRBJ2-7; 7 bases are shared with TRBD1. The CDR3 sequence is 16 residues long. Germline CDR1 reads SGHTA; CDR2 reads FQGNSA. CDR3 sequence: CASSPVTGLSSYEQYF. CDR3 DNA: TGCGCCAGCAGCCCTGTGACAGGGCTTAGCTCCTACGAGCAGTACTTC.

Points on this clone: The junction departs from germline at one end; a sequencing error may be responsible. The chain joins TRBV19 to TRBJ1-4; D gene unclear. Germline CDR1 and CDR2: LNHDA and SQIVND (reference sequence). The CDR3 is made up of 15 amino acids. In DNA form, the CDR3 reads TGTGCCGGTAGTATGAGGTTTGCAACTAATGAAAAACTGTTTTTT. Its translation: CAGSMRFATNEKLFF.

This sequence joins TRBV6-5 and TRBJ2-7, with D tentatively TRBD2 (5 bases). Germline values: CDR1 MNHEY, CDR2 SVGAGI. Deletions cut 1 base from V and 7 bases from J, with 11 bases between. The CDR3 is 13 residues long. The CDR3 loop is CASSYWATGEQYF. CDR3 DNA sequence: TGTGCCAGCAGTTACTGGGCCACGGGAGAGCAGTACTTC.

In DNA, the CDR3 is TGTGCCAGCAGTGCCTACCTAGAGTGGGGGGGGCAGTTCTTC. It encodes CASSAYLEWGGQFF. The chain uses TRBV25-1 and TRBJ2-1, with 7 bases aligning to TRBD2. The CDR3 consists of 14 residues. Germline V gene data show CDR1 as MGHDK and CDR2 as SYGVNS. The J segment lost 12 bases and the V segment lost 4 bases, leaving 12 bases of the junction unmatched.

The rearrangement joins TRBV12-1 to TRBJ2-7; the D call TRBD2 from the table was never checked on the DNA. TRBV12-1 is a known pseudogene. The CDR3 runs 21 residues. The chain's CDR3 is CASNLSAAPGLAGGGSYEQYF. In nucleotides, the CDR3 is TGTGCCAGCAATTTGAGTGCCGCACCGGGACTAGCGGGAGGGGGGTCCTACGAGCAGTACTTC.

This chain connects TRBV6-5 to TRBJ1-1; 9 bases map to TRBD1. The CDR3 is 13 amino acids. Unmatched junction bases numbered 3, after V lost 5 bases and J lost 5 bases. CDR1 is MNHEY and CDR2 is SVGAGI in the germline V gene. In DNA form, the CDR3 reads TGTGCCAGCAGTGGACAGGGGCGGACTGAAGCTTTCTTT. Protein: CASSGQGRTEAFF.

CDR3 sequence (DNA): TGTGCCAGCAGCGCCACGGGACTAGCGGGAGTTGAGCAGTTCTTC. It yields the protein CASSATGLAGVEQFF. The gene calls are TRBV7-9 and TRBJ2-1, with 14 positions matching TRBD2. CDR3 length: 15 amino acids. CDR1 and CDR2 from the germline V gene are SEHNR and FQNEAQ (reference sequence). J gave up 9 bases and V 5 bases, and 6 bases lay outside the gene matches.

The chain is built from TRBV7-2 and TRBJ2-7; TRBD2 might be the D (6 bases). Germline V gene sequence: CDR1 SGHTA, CDR2 FQGNSA. Trimming took 5 bases from V and 1 from J, leaving 12 bases between them. CDR3 length: 14 amino acids. The CDR3 DNA reads TGTGCCAGCAGCCCCACCGGGGGATCCTACGAGCAGTACTTC. Translation: CASSPTGGSYEQYF.

Only a few counts were recorded for this clone. The gene calls are TRBV30 and TRBJ2-7; D not certain. This CDR3 has 11 amino acids. Germline CDR1 GTSNPN, CDR2 SVGIG (reference sequence). V shed 3 bases and J shed 4 bases, with 7 bases lying between them. The CDR3 protein is CAWSPRYEQYF. The CDR3, as DNA: TGTGCCTGGAGCCCTCGGTACGAGCAGTACTTC.

The chain links TRBV9 to TRBJ2-2; maybe TRBD1 (5 bases). Germline CDR1 is SGDLS and CDR2 is YYNGEE. Trimming took off 4 bases at V and 3 bases at J, with 13 bases between the two ends. The CDR3 extends over 15 amino acids. The CDR3 protein is CASSPTGADTGELFF. CDR3 DNA sequence: TGTGCCAGCAGCCCGACTGGGGCCGACACCGGGGAGCTGTTTTTT.

To note about this clone: The same CDR3 also results from other DNA sequences found in this sample. The chain uses TRBV6-1 and TRBJ2-5; TRBD1 aligns across 12 bases. Unmatched junction bases numbered 8, after V lost 4 bases and J lost 5 bases. CDR1 is MNHNS and CDR2 is SASEGT in the germline V gene. The CDR3 runs to 16 residues. This CDR3 reads CASSAYPGQGAETQYF. The CDR3 region has the DNA TGTGCCAGCAGTGCCTATCCGGGACAGGGGGCGGAGACCCAGTACTTC.

The chain joins TRBV6-1 to TRBJ1-1, with TRBD1 matching over 8 bases. Germline V gene sequence: CDR1 MNHNS, CDR2 SASEGT. V shed 4 bases and J 1 base; nucleotides not matched to a gene: 8. This CDR3 spans 16 amino acids. CDR3 sequence (DNA): TGTGCCAGCAGTGGTTCAGGGGGCCTACAGAACACTGAAGCTTTCTTT. It encodes CASSGSGGLQNTEAFF.

CDR3 sequence reads: CASSPRLAGGVTDTQYF. CDR3 bases: TGTGCCAGCAGTCCTCGACTAGCGGGAGGGGTTACAGATACGCAGTATTTT. This chain connects TRBV27 to TRBJ2-3; TRBD2 matches at 14 bases. This CDR3 has 17 amino acids. J gave up 3 bases and V 5 bases, and 7 bases lay outside the gene matches. The germline gives CDR1 MNHEY, CDR2 SMNVEV (reference sequence).

The rearrangement links TRBV5-4 to TRBJ1-5; D remains ambiguous. The CDR3 is 15 residues long. CDR1 and CDR2 (germline): SGHNT, YYREEE (reference sequence). V gave up 0 bases and J gave up 1 base, with 8 bases separating them. CDR3 DNA sequence: TGTGCCAGCAGCTTGGGAGGGAGGAGCAATCAGCCCCAGCATTTT. Its translation is CASSLGGRSNQPQHF.

The chain links TRBV9 to TRBJ2-4, with a tentative D call TRBD2 (5 bases). V was pared by 0 bases and J by 7 bases, with 14 bases between. The V gene's germline CDR1 is SGDLS and CDR2 YYNGEE. The CDR3 covers 15 residues. The CDR3 here is CASSVEGDGTNIQYF. In DNA, the CDR3 is TGTGCCAGCAGCGTAGAGGGAGACGGAACCAACATTCAGTACTTC. Based on the CDR3 plus reference TRBV9 and TRBJ2-4, the full variable domain is DSGVTQTPKHLITATGQRVTLRCSPRSGDLSVYWYQQSLDQGLQFLIQYYNGEERAKGNILERFSAQQFPDLHSELNLSSLELGDSALYFCASSVEGDGTNIQYFGAGTRLSVL.

This chain links TRBV5-6 with TRBJ2-7; 9 bases fit TRBD1. This CDR3 has 16 residues. The ends lost 3 bases at V and 2 bases at J; junction bases unmatched: 9. CDR1 is SGHDT, CDR2 YYEEEE, per germline. The CDR3 reads CASSWGPGQGTYEQYF. As DNA, the CDR3 is TGTGCCAGCAGCTGGGGGCCGGGACAGGGAACCTACGAGCAGTACTTC.

V is TRBV7-2 and J is TRBJ2-1; D might be TRBD2 (5 bases). This CDR3 is 14 amino acids long. Looked up from germline, CDR1 is SGHTA and CDR2 is FQGNSA. The V and J ends lost 5 bases and 7 bases respectively, with 15 bases between them. CDR3 in amino acids: CASSPFVGVNEQFF. The CDR3 DNA reads TGTGCCAGCAGCCCTTTTGTGGGAGTAAATGAGCAGTTCTTC.

CDR3 protein: CASSLYQDRGIAFF. CDR3 sequence (DNA): TGTGCCAGCAGTTTATATCAGGACAGGGGGATAGCTTTCTTT. The genes are TRBV28 and TRBJ1-1; TRBD1 aligns across 10 bases. CDR1 is MDHEN and CDR2 is SYDVKM in the germline V gene. With 1 base clipped from V and 10 bases from J, the junction kept 6 bases outside the gene matches. This CDR3 region has 14 residues. The full variable domain, completed using reference TRBV28 and TRBJ1-1, is DVKVTQSSRYLVKRTGEKVFLECVQDMDHENMFWYRQDPGLGLRLIYFSYDVKMKEKGDIPEGYSVSREKKERFSLILESASTNQTSMYLCASSLYQDRGIAFFGQGTRLTVV.

This chain uses TRBV6-5 with TRBJ2-1, with a tentative D call TRBD2 (6 bases). The CDR3 is 16 amino acids. V gave up 1 base and J gave up 2 bases, with 12 bases separating them. The germline V gene encodes CDR1 MNHEY and CDR2 SVGAGI. CDR3: CASSYWGEVPYNEQFF. The CDR3 nucleotides read TGTGCCAGCAGTTACTGGGGGGAGGTTCCCTACAATGAGCAGTTCTTC.

The rearrangement links TRBV18 to TRBJ2-7; 9 nucleotides agree with TRBD2. Germline-derived CDR1 and CDR2 are KGHSH and LQKENI. V trimming: 1 base; J trimming: 4 bases; junction bases outside the gene matches: 5. This CDR3 is 15 amino acids long. The DNA of the CDR3 is TGTGCCAGCTCACCACAAAGCGGGAGGAATTACGAGCAGTACTTC. Amino acids: CASSPQSGRNYEQYF.

CDR3 DNA: TGTGCCATCCGACTAGCGGGCCGCTACGAGCAGTACTTC. It translates to CAIRLAGRYEQYF. The chain combines TRBV10-3 with TRBJ2-7; 10 nucleotides match TRBD2. With 8 bases clipped from V and 3 bases from J, the junction kept 4 bases outside the gene matches. The CDR3 is 13 amino acids. Germline V gene data show CDR1 as ENHRY and CDR2 as SYGVKD.

The chain carries TRBV7-2 and TRBJ1-6; 11 bases are shared with TRBD1. V lost 5 bases and J lost 9; bases outside the gene matches: 12. CDR1 is SGHTA, CDR2 FQGNSA, per germline. The CDR3 covers 17 residues. CDR3 amino acids: CASSPGTGGFSSSPLHF. In DNA form, the CDR3 reads TGTGCCAGCAGCCCTGGGACAGGGGGATTTTCGAGTTCACCCCTCCACTTT.

The chain joins TRBV27 to TRBJ2-7; the match to TRBD2 covers 9 bases. CDR1 and CDR2 (germline): MNHEY, SMNVEV (reference sequence). Germline trimming cut 6 bases from V and 4 bases from J; bases unmatched to any gene: 7. This CDR3 region has 14 residues. The CDR3 DNA follows: TGTGCCAGCAGGGGGCGGGAGGGCCGATACGAGCAGTACTTC. Amino acids: CASRGREGRYEQYF.

This clone was seen a single time. J is TRBJ2-3 and V is TRBV5-1; 8 positions agree with TRBD2. CDR1 and CDR2 from the germline V gene are SGHRS and YFSETQ. Trimming took 1 base from V and 4 from J; bases not matched to a gene: 8. This CDR3 is 16 amino acids long. CDR3 amino acids: CASSLSASGSSDTQYF. CDR3 nucleotides: TGCGCCAGCAGCTTGAGTGCTAGCGGGTCCTCAGATACGCAGTATTTT.

This chain uses TRBV9 with TRBJ2-7, with TRBD2 matching over 8 bases. CDR1 is SGDLS and CDR2 is YYNGEE in the germline V gene. Trimming took 4 bases from V and 0 from J; bases not matched to a gene: 3. There are 14 residues in the CDR3. CDR3 loop: CASSTSGSSYEQYF. DNA for the CDR3: TGTGCCAGCAGCACCAGCGGGAGCTCCTACGAGCAGTACTTC.

The V gene is TRBV30, the J gene TRBJ2-1; possible D gene TRBD2, 7 bases. This CDR3 is 15 amino acids long. The V gene lost 5 bases and the J gene lost 9 bases, with 23 bases spanning the gap. Looked up from germline, CDR1 is GTSNPN and CDR2 is SVGIG (reference sequence). The CDR3 loop is CAWGAKGGTLGEQFF. CDR3 coding DNA: TGTGCCTGGGGCGCGAAGGGGGGGACCCTAGGTGAGCAGTTCTTC.

The V call is TRBV6-1, the J call TRBJ2-7, with 8 bases aligning to TRBD1. Germline CDR1 and CDR2: MNHNS and SASEGT. J gave up 3 bases and V 8 bases, and 9 bases lay outside the gene matches. This CDR3 is built from 14 residues. The CDR3 reads CASDRGRGVYEQYF. The DNA of the CDR3 is TGTGCCAGCGACAGGGGTCGAGGGGTCTACGAGCAGTACTTC.

The V gene is TRBV19, the J gene TRBJ1-2; TRBD1 is a possible D gene (6 bases). Between the trimmed V and J ends, which lost 9 bases and 2 bases, there was a span of 13 bases. The CDR3 is 13 amino acids. Per germline, CDR1 LNHDA and CDR2 SQIVND (reference sequence). The CDR3 DNA is TGTGCCAGCTCTAGGACAGTAAACTATGGCTACACCTTC. This translates into CASSRTVNYGYTF.

Only a few counts were recorded for this clone. This sequence joins TRBV29-1 and TRBJ2-2; 10 bases agree with TRBD1. CDR3 length: 15 residues. After removal of 5 bases from V and 7 bases from J, the junction contained 10 bases not matched to a gene. Germline lookup yields CDR1 SQVTM and CDR2 ANQGSEA. CDR3 sequence: CSVSAGTGDVGELFF. The CDR3 DNA sequence: TGCAGCGTTTCCGCCGGGACAGGGGATGTCGGGGAGCTGTTTTTT.

The rearrangement links TRBV10-2 to TRBJ2-7; 9 bases fit TRBD2. This CDR3 is built from 15 residues. After removal of 7 bases from V and 3 bases from J, the junction contained 10 bases not matched to a gene. Germline CDR1 is WSHSY and CDR2 is SAAADI. CDR3 protein: CASMNMGLAIYEQYF. The CDR3, as DNA: TGCGCCAGCATGAACATGGGACTAGCTATCTACGAGCAGTACTTC.